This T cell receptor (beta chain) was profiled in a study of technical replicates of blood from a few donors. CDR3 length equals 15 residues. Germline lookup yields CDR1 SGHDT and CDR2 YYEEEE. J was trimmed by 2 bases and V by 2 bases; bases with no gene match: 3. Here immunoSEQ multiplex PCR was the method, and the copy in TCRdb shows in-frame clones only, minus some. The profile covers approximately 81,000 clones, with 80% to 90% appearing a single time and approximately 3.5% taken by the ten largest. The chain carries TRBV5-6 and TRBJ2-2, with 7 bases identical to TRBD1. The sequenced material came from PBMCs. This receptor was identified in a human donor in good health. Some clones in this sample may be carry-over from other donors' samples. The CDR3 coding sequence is TGTGCCAGCAGCTTCGGGACAGCCAACACCGGGGAGCTGTTTTTT. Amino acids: CASSFGTANTGELFF.